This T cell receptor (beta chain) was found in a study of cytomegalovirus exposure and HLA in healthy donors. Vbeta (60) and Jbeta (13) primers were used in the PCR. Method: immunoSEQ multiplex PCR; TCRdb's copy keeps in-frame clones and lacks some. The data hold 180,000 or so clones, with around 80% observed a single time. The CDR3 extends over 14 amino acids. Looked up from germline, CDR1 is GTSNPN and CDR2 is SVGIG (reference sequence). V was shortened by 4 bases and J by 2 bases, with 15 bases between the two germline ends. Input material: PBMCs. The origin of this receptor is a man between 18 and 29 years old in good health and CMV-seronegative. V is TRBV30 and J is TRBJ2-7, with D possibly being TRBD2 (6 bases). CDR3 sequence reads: CAWTEPPGAYEQYF. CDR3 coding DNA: TGTGCCTGGACTGAACCTCCGGGGGCCTACGAGCAGTACTTC. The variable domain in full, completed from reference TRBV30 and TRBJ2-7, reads SQTIHQWPATLVQPVGSPLSLECTVEGTSNPNLYWYRQAAGRGLQLLFYSVGIGQISSEVPQNLSASRPQDRQFILSSKKLLLSDSGFYLCAWTEPPGAYEQYFGPGTRLTVT.